Here is one TCR beta chain with its context. The data belong to a study of PD-1 blockade in classical Hodgkin lymphoma. Sequenced by immunoSEQ multiplex PCR; TCRdb stores in-frame clones only, minus some. The table lists approximately 22,000 clones, 80% of them singletons. The time point: cycle 4 day 1 (C4D1), after less than 7 weeks of nivolumab. Each patient experienced a relapse that followed autologous stem cell transplantation, and brentuximab vedotin exposure varied. Responses achieved at best were complete response, partial response or progressive disease. CDR3 length: 14 amino acids. Trimming removed 0 bases from V and 6 bases from J, with 9 bases in between. CDR1 and CDR2 (germline): SGDLS, YYNGEE.

The sequence derives from a human donor with classical Hodgkin lymphoma. The genes are TRBV9 and TRBJ2-2; D may be TRBD2 (6 bases). The source material was peripheral blood mononuclear cells (PBMCs), sampled before the fourth cycle of nivolumab. The CDR3 reads CASSVVGGAGELFF. In DNA, the CDR3 is TGTGCCAGCAGCGTAGTGGGGGGAGCCGGGGAGCTGTTTTTT.